This T cell receptor beta chain emerged from a study of beta chain features in type 1 diabetes. This clone has more than one count but fewer than ten. TCRB transcripts that were expressed got sequenced, as all of the isolated RNA had been reverse transcribed. Only in-frame clones appear in the TCRdb table, and some are missing; sequencing was by immunoSEQ multiplex PCR. Seen here are around 140,000 clones, about 9.1% observed once, and the top ten hold 0.65%. The CDR3 is made up of 15 amino acids. Germline CDR1 is SGHVS and CDR2 is FQNEAQ. V lost 5 bases, J lost 0 bases, and 11 bases lay in between. The rearrangement joins TRBV7-8 to TRBJ1-3; D is perhaps TRBD1 (6 bases). The sample was central memory CD4+ T cells from blood. This receptor was taken from a woman aged 40-49 years in good health. Here the CDR3 DNA reads TGTGCCAGCAGCCAAGGCAGGGGCTCTGGAAACACCATATATTTT. Translation: CASSQGRGSGNTIYF.